This entry lists 12 T cell receptor beta chains sequenced from one sample in a study of cytomegalovirus exposure and HLA in healthy donors. 13 Jbeta primers and 60 Vbeta primers were used for the PCR. Sequencing used immunoSEQ multiplex PCR; TCRdb keeps in-frame clones, though not all of them. The sample lists more than 100,000 clones, roughly 80% seen once, with around 9.5% in the top ten. Sequencing was performed on PBMCs. These TCRs come from a female donor in good health and CMV-seropositive.

The CDR3 region is CASSLQGTVDTEAFF. CDR3 bases: TGTGCCAGCAGCTTACAGGGGACGGTGGACACTGAAGCTTTCTTT. The chain has TRBV7-9 and TRBJ1-1, with D possibly matching TRBD1 (6 bases). CDR1 and CDR2 from the germline V gene are SEHNR and FQNEAQ (reference sequence). The CDR3 is made up of 15 amino acids. V was clipped by 2 bases and J by 3 bases, with 13 bases between them. Supplemented by reference TRBV7-9 and TRBJ1-1, the full variable domain reads DTGVSQNPRHKITKRGQNVTFRCDPISEHNRLYWYRQTLGQGPEFLTYFQNEAQLEKSRLLSDRFSAERPKGSFSTLEIQRTEQGDSAMYLCASSLQGTVDTEAFFGQGTRLTVV.

V and J are TRBV6-5 and TRBJ1-1, with a tentative D call TRBD1 (5 bases). Germline loops: CDR1 MNHEY, CDR2 SVGAGI. The CDR3 has 15 amino acids. Trimming took off 2 bases at V and 6 bases at J, with 16 bases between the two ends. CDR3 nucleotide sequence: TGTGCCAGCAGTTACACCTCCGGACAAATAGCTGAAGCTTTCTTT. Translation gives CASSYTSGQIAEAFF.

This clone was detected a few times. This sequence joins TRBV18 and TRBJ1-1, with a possible D match to TRBD1 (5 bases). Deletions cut 2 bases from V and 5 bases from J, with 9 bases between. CDR3 length: 13 residues. Per the germline V gene, CDR1 is KGHSH and CDR2 is LQKENI. The CDR3 reads CASSPIGDTEAFF. CDR3 nucleotide sequence: TGTGCCAGCTCACCAATAGGGGATACTGAAGCTTTCTTT.

This chain uses TRBV19 with TRBJ2-2, with D perhaps TRBD2 (5 bases). The CDR3 covers 16 residues. Germline assignment: CDR1 LNHDA and CDR2 SQIVND (reference sequence). V lost 1 base to trimming and J lost 1 base, with 10 bases between them. This CDR3 is CASSIGLGGNTGELFF. CDR3 DNA sequence: TGTGCCAGTAGTATAGGGTTAGGAGGGAACACCGGGGAGCTGTTTTTT.

The V gene is TRBV9, the J gene TRBJ2-2; 8 bases are shared with TRBD1. Germline V gene lookup returns CDR1 SGDLS and CDR2 YYNGEE. There are 15 residues in the CDR3. With V trimmed by 4 bases and J by 1 base, 3 bases remained unmatched. CDR3 region: CASSRQGRNTGELFF. The DNA of the CDR3 is TGTGCCAGCAGCAGACAGGGGAGGAACACCGGGGAGCTGTTTTTT. The full variable domain, completed using reference TRBV9 and TRBJ2-2, is DSGVTQTPKHLITATGQRVTLRCSPRSGDLSVYWYQQSLDQGLQFLIQYYNGEERAKGNILERFSAQQFPDLHSELNLSSLELGDSALYFCASSRQGRNTGELFFGEGSRLTVL.

The V call is TRBV27, the J call TRBJ1-1; possible D gene TRBD1, 5 bases. CDR3 length equals 13 residues. With 3 bases removed from V and 11 bases from J, the gap between germline ends came to 16 bases. CDR1 is MNHEY and CDR2 is SMNVEV in the germline V gene (reference sequence). This CDR3 is CASSFSGGTAAFF. CDR3 nucleotides: TGTGCCAGCAGTTTCTCGGGGGGGACGGCGGCTTTCTTT.

J is TRBJ1-1 and V is TRBV11-3, with 9 bases fitting TRBD1. V dropped 5 bases and J dropped 3; count of bases not matched to a gene: 1. The germline CDR1 and CDR2 sequences are SGHNT and YENEEA. The CDR3 has 13 residues. For the CDR3, the DNA is TGTGCCAGCAGCCGGGACAGGGACACTGAAGCTTTCTTT. It translates to CASSRDRDTEAFF. Variable domain in full (rest from reference TRBV11-3 and TRBJ1-1): EAGVVQSPRYKIIEKKQPVAFWCNPISGHNTLYWYLQNLGQGPELLIRYENEEAVDDSQLPKDRFSAERLKGVDSTLKIQPAELGDSAVYLCASSRDRDTEAFFGQGTRLTVV.

The genes are TRBV2 and TRBJ1-6; no clear D gene. In germline, CDR1 is SNHLY, CDR2 FYNNEI. This CDR3 spans 14 amino acids. V shed 1 base and J shed 5 bases, with 6 bases lying between them. CDR3 sequence reads: CASSEVLDNSPLHF. The DNA of the CDR3 is TGTGCCAGCAGTGAAGTACTTGATAATTCACCCCTCCACTTT.

J is TRBJ1-4 and V is TRBV30, with unresolved D. This CDR3 spans 13 amino acids. Germline V lookup: CDR1 GTSNPN, CDR2 SVGIG (reference sequence). V lost 2 bases and J 5 bases, leaving 9 bases between the germline ends. The CDR3 protein is CAWSRDPNEKLFF. The CDR3 region has the DNA TGTGCCTGGAGTCGGGATCCAAATGAAAAACTGTTTTTT. The entire variable domain, with the rest obtained from reference TRBV30 and TRBJ1-4, is as follows: SQTIHQWPATLVQPVGSPLSLECTVEGTSNPNLYWYRQAAGRGLQLLFYSVGIGQISSEVPQNLSASRPQDRQFILSSKKLLLSDSGFYLCAWSRDPNEKLFFGSGTQLSVL.

This sequence joins TRBV7-3 and TRBJ1-3; TRBD1 might be the D (6 bases). V was cut by 5 bases and J by 0 bases, with 14 bases left in between. There are 16 residues in the CDR3. Looked up from germline, CDR1 is SGHTA and CDR2 is FQGTGA. CDR3 coding DNA: TGTGCCAGCAGCCAACAGGGTTTCCACTCTGGAAACACCATATATTTT. It translates to CASSQQGFHSGNTIYF.

V and J are TRBV5-6 and TRBJ2-2; TRBD1 matches at 11 bases. CDR3 length equals 17 residues. Germline V gives CDR1 SGHDT, CDR2 YYEEEE. The V gene end was trimmed by 4 bases and the J gene end by 4 bases; junction bases not matched to a gene: 9. The CDR3 here is CASSIGQGASGTGELFF. For the CDR3, the DNA is TGTGCCAGCAGCATTGGACAGGGGGCCTCTGGCACCGGGGAGCTGTTTTTT.

The CDR3, as DNA: TGTGCCAGTAGTATCGCGACAGGATTCACTGAAGCTTTCTTT. Protein: CASSIATGFTEAFF. The V and J genes are TRBV19 and TRBJ1-1, with D possibly TRBD1 on 6 matching bases. The germline gives CDR1 LNHDA, CDR2 SQIVND (reference sequence). Trimming took off 3 bases at V and 4 bases at J, with 12 bases between the two ends. The CDR3 spans 14 residues.